A selection of T cell receptor beta chains follows, all from one sample in a study of shared clonotypes between healthy human individuals. Generated by immunoSEQ multiplex PCR, the TCRdb table keeps only in-frame clones and is missing some. The data show hundreds of thousands of clones, roughly 70% seen once. Source material: memory CD4+ T cells sorted from blood. These receptors all come from a woman aged 25-40 years in good health. Both conserved end residues are part of each CDR3. A D gene is named only where the DNA matches it firmly. Part of the rows lack a size; the others show once, few, many or a class for expanded clones.

abundance	v_gene	d_gene	j_gene	CDR3aa	CDR3nt
-	TRBV28	TRBD1	TRBJ1-5	CASSSGQGANQPQHF	TGTGCCAGCAGTTCGGGACAGGGGGCAAATCAGCCCCAGCATTTT
-	TRBV2	-	TRBJ2-2	CASSGSPNTGELFF	TGTGCCAGCTCCGGGAGTCCGAACACCGGGGAGCTGTTTTTT
-	TRBV28	-	TRBJ2-1	CASSISPSSYNEQFF	TGTGCCAGCAGTATTTCGCCCTCCTCCTACAATGAGCAGTTCTTC
-	TRBV2	-	TRBJ2-2	CASRVGSANTGELFF	TGTGCCAGCAGGGTTGGGTCAGCGAACACCGGGGAGCTGTTTTTT
-	TRBV5-1	TRBD2	TRBJ2-1	CASSLSPREGSSEQFF	TGCGCCAGCAGCTTGTCCCCCAGGGAGGGGAGTAGTGAGCAGTTCTTC
-	TRBV5-4	-	TRBJ2-2	CASSLAGVNTGELFF	TGTGCCAGCAGCTTAGCCGGGGTAAACACCGGGGAGCTGTTTTTT
-	TRBV28	TRBD2	TRBJ2-1	CASSYELSLLAGNNNNEQFF	TGTGCCAGCAGTTATGAGCTGAGCCTTCTAGCGGGGAATAACAACAATGAGCAGTTCTTC
-	TRBV6-6	-	TRBJ2-4	CASSYRGNGKNIQYF	TGTGCCAGCAGTTACAGGGGTAATGGTAAAAACATTCAGTACTTC
-	TRBV18	-	TRBJ1-1	CASSPPVDITFEAFF	TGTGCCAGCTCACCACCGGTCGACATAACCTTTGAAGCTTTCTTT
-	TRBV11-3	-	TRBJ2-3	CASSKGSADTQYF	TGTGCCAGCAGCAAGGGCTCCGCAGATACGCAGTATTTT
-	TRBV28	-	TRBJ2-5	CASSLRSWGMGETQYF	TGTGCCAGCAGTTTACGAAGTTGGGGGATGGGAGAGACCCAGTACTTC
-	TRBV18	TRBD2	TRBJ2-7	CASSELAGPYEQYF	TGTGCCAGCTCAGAACTAGCGGGACCCTACGAGCAGTACTTC
-	TRBV21-1	-	TRBJ2-3	CASSTTSSGSEADTQYF	TGTGCCAGCAGCACCACCTCTAGCGGGAGTGAAGCAGATACGCAGTATTTT
few	TRBV27	-	TRBJ2-2	CASSLSFHRDTGELFF	TGTGCCAGCAGTTTATCGTTCCACAGGGACACCGGGGAGCTGTTTTTT
-	TRBV6-6	-	TRBJ1-2	CASSPGQRGGYTF	TGTGCCAGCAGTCCCGGCCAGCGGGGTGGCTACACCTTC
-	TRBV27	-	TRBJ2-1	CASSLSEPTTVSSYNEQFF	TGTGCCAGCAGTTTATCGGAACCAACAACGGTGAGCTCCTACAATGAGCAGTTCTTC
-	TRBV5-5	-	TRBJ2-4	CASSLGVQTILAKNIQYF	TGTGCCAGCAGCTTGGGGGTACAAACAATACTAGCCAAAAACATTCAGTACTTC
once	TRBV28	-	TRBJ2-1	CASSFLSASRSSYNEQFF	TGTGCCAGCAGTTTCCTATCGGCTAGCCGAAGCTCCTACAATGAGCAGTTCTTC
-	TRBV28	-	TRBJ1-6	CASSQGSLGDSPLHF	TGTGCCAGCAGTCAGGGCTCCTTAGGGGACTCACCCCTCCACTTT
-	TRBV18	-	TRBJ1-3	CASSPQAVRAQAGNTIYF	TGTGCCAGCTCACCACAGGCAGTAAGGGCACAGGCTGGAAACACCATATATTTT
once	TRBV11-2	TRBD1	TRBJ2-5	CASSRDRVQGETQYF	TGTGCCAGCAGCCGGGACAGGGTTCAGGGCGAGACCCAGTACTTC
-	TRBV7-9	TRBD2	TRBJ2-3	CASSLSRLAGGPEDTQYF	TGTGCCAGCAGCTTAAGTCGTCTAGCGGGAGGGCCTGAAGATACGCAGTATTTT
-	TRBV5-4	TRBD1	TRBJ2-1	CASSLGQGAFYNEQFF	TGTGCCAGCAGCTTAGGACAGGGGGCCTTCTACAATGAGCAGTTCTTC
few	TRBV7-2	-	TRBJ2-2	CASSSGHVTGELFF	TGTGCCAGCAGCTCGGGACACGTCACCGGGGAGCTGTTTTTT
-	TRBV19	-	TRBJ1-1	CASSTGTALNTEAFF	TGTGCCAGTAGTACCGGGACTGCGCTGAACACTGAAGCTTTCTTT
-	TRBV10-1	-	TRBJ2-3	CASSDRTYTDTQYF	TGCGCCAGCAGTGATCGGACTTACACAGATACGCAGTATTTT
-	TRBV7-9	-	TRBJ2-4	CASSLAAENIQYF	TGTGCCAGCAGCTTAGCTGCGGAAAACATTCAGTACTTC
-	TRBV28	-	TRBJ1-4	CASSFKPGREKLFF	TGTGCCAGCAGTTTTAAGCCGGGTCGTGAAAAACTGTTTTTT